This T cell receptor beta chain stems from a study of blood T cell repertoires in COVID-19. Across the study: Researchers got acute and convalescent COVID-19 samples from the United States, Italy and Spain. Sources were T cells, B-cell-depleted T cells, or PBMCs; the material itself was cDNA or gDNA.

The V gene's germline CDR1 is SNHLY and CDR2 FYNNEI. This CDR3 comprises 13 residues. Trimming pared 7 bases from V and 10 bases from J, leaving 17 bases between. Study processing details: Quantification of nucleated cells was approximated via reference gene primer amplification. Using immunoSEQ multiplex PCR, the repertoire was profiled, and TCRdb retains in-frame clones only, with some absent. The V and J calls and clone size come from that table; D and trimming were worked out from the DNA. Of fewer than 250,000 clones detected, more than 60% appear once; the ten largest clones hold around 12%. The chain joins TRBV2 to TRBJ2-1; D might be TRBD2 (6 bases). Material for sequencing was peripheral blood. The TCR comes from a woman aged 45-65 years with acute or convalescent COVID-19. In DNA form, the CDR3 reads TGTGCCAGCATGGGGACTCCCTGGAGAGAGCAGTTCTTC. Translated: CASMGTPWREQFF.